The rows below give T cell receptor beta chains drawn from one sample of a study of blood T cell repertoires in COVID-19. Repertoires were generated with immunoSEQ multiplex PCR, while TCRdb's copy carries only in-frame clones and drops some. The sample holds some 87,000 clones; around 87% are singletons and the top ten take about 17%. The sample taken for sequencing was peripheral blood. Source of these receptors: a human donor in a cohort sampled during active COVID-19. CDR3s include the opening cysteine and the closing phenylalanine or tryptophan. D genes are given only for firm matches.

NA	TRBV11-3	TRBJ1-1	CASSLTGWDTEAFF	TGTGCCAGCAGCTTAACAGGGTGGGACACTGAAGCTTTCTTT
NA	TRBV4-2	TRBJ2-1	CASSQDRSSYNEQFF	TGTGCCAGCAGCCAAGACAGAAGCTCCTACAATGAGCAGTTCTTC
TRBD2	TRBV6-5	TRBJ2-7	CASSYALAGSYEQYF	TGTGCCAGCAGTTACGCCCTAGCGGGGTCCTACGAGCAGTACTTC
TRBD2	TRBV28	TRBJ2-7	CASSPPGGTREQYF	TGTGCCAGCAGTCCCCCGGGGGGGACGAGAGAGCAGTACTTC
NA	TRBV5-1	TRBJ2-5	CASSLGLGGQETQYF	TGCGCCAGCAGCTTGGGTCTCGGGGGACAAGAGACCCAGTACTTC
TRBD1	TRBV7-9	TRBJ1-1	CASSQGVNTEAFF	TGTGCCAGCAGCCAGGGGGTTAACACTGAAGCTTTCTTT
NA	TRBV19	TRBJ1-2	CASSIGEGYGYTF	TGTGCCAGTAGTATCGGGGAGGGCTATGGCTACACCTTC
NA	TRBV9	TRBJ1-4	CASSTNYATNEKLFF	TGTGCCAGCAGCACCAACTATGCAACTAATGAAAAACTGTTTTTT
TRBD1	TRBV30	TRBJ1-6	CAWSGGTGGSPLHF	TGTGCCTGGAGTGGGGGGACAGGTGGTTCACCCCTCCACTTT
NA	TRBV12-5	TRBJ2-1	CASGAGWTGGNEQFF	TGTGCTAGTGGGGCTGGGTGGACCGGAGGGAATGAGCAGTTCTTC
NA	TRBV11-2	TRBJ2-3	CASSFELRTDTQYF	TGTGCCAGCAGCTTTGAGCTCCGCACAGATACGCAGTATTTT
NA	TRBV11-2	TRBJ2-4	CASSLASLGGTAKNIQYF	TGTGCCAGCAGCTTAGCGTCCCTCGGGGGAACGGCCAAAAACATTCAGTACTTC
NA	TRBV6-6	TRBJ2-4	CASSFQEGAKNIQYF	TGTGCCAGCAGTTTCCAGGAGGGAGCCAAAAACATTCAGTACTTC
NA	TRBV7-2	TRBJ2-3	CASSSWQGPDTQYF	TGTGCCAGCAGCTCGTGGCAGGGCCCAGATACGCAGTATTTT